The 24 T cell receptor beta chains presented below share a single source sample, sequenced in a study of T cell changes during pregnancy in multiple sclerosis. Using immunoSEQ multiplex PCR, the repertoire was profiled, and TCRdb retains in-frame clones only, with some absent. The sample yields roughly 50,000 clones, more than 85% seen once. The sequencing used CD4+ T cells from peripheral blood mononuclear cells, collected after pregnancy. These TCRs come from a female donor with multiple sclerosis, enrolled in a pregnancy study.

V is TRBV18 and J is TRBJ2-7; D unclear. Trimming removed 3 bases from V and 3 bases from J, with 6 bases in between. Germline CDR1 KGHSH, CDR2 LQKENI. The CDR3 contains 12 residues. For the CDR3, the DNA is TGTGCCAGCTCACCTGGCCTCTACGAGCAGTACTTC. Translated, it gives CASSPGLYEQYF.

A single count supports this clone. V gene TRBV7-9 combines with J gene TRBJ1-2; D remains ambiguous. V was pared by 7 bases and J by 7 bases, with 19 bases between. This CDR3 is 14 amino acids long. Per the germline V gene, CDR1 is SEHNR and CDR2 is FQNEAQ (reference sequence). The CDR3 DNA follows: TGTGCCAGCACGAGTCGGGCCTCACGGGGTGGCTACACCTTC. Translation: CASTSRASRGGYTF.

This chain connects TRBV15 to TRBJ2-1; 12 positions match TRBD2. Germline CDR1 is LNHNV and CDR2 is YYDKDF (reference sequence). The length of the CDR3 is 16 residues. The V segment lost 3 bases and the J segment 9 bases; nucleotides outside the gene matches: 9. CDR3 DNA sequence: TGTGCCACCAGCAGTTCCAGACTAGCGGGAGTCACTGAGCAGTTCTTC. It translates to CATSSSRLAGVTEQFF.

The chain employs TRBV19 and TRBJ2-1; 7 bases line up with TRBD2. CDR1 and CDR2 (germline): LNHDA, SQIVND (reference sequence). The CDR3 extends over 16 amino acids. The J segment lost 6 bases and the V segment lost 8 bases, leaving 16 bases of the junction unmatched. CDR3 nucleotide sequence: TGTGCCAGTCATGCGCCAAGCGGGAATTCTCGCAATGAGCAGTTCTTC. Protein sequence: CASHAPSGNSRNEQFF. Filled out from reference TRBV19 and TRBJ2-1, the complete variable domain reads DGGITQSPKYLFRKEGQNVTLSCEQNLNHDAMYWYRQDPGQGLRLIYYSQIVNDFQKGDIAEGYSVSREKKESFPLTVTSAQKNPTAFYLCASHAPSGNSRNEQFFGPGTRLTVL.

The chain uses TRBV2 and TRBJ2-7; 11 bases fit TRBD2. The V gene end was trimmed by 4 bases and the J gene end by 6 bases; junction bases not matched to a gene: 5. Germline CDR1 SNHLY, CDR2 FYNNEI. The CDR3 covers 14 residues. CDR3 in DNA: TGTGCCAGCAGTGGTGTGCTAGCGGGAGGCGAGCAGTACTTC. Amino acid sequence: CASSGVLAGGEQYF.

The V call is TRBV4-1, the J call TRBJ2-7; D may be TRBD1 (6 bases). The CDR3 length is 14 residues. CDR1 is MGHRA, CDR2 YSYEKL, per germline. Deletions cut 2 bases from V and 1 base from J, with 9 bases between. CDR3: CASSQPTGSYEQYF. The CDR3 nucleotides read TGCGCCAGCAGCCAACCGACAGGATCCTACGAGCAGTACTTC.

The chain combines TRBV5-3 with TRBJ1-5, with 8 positions matching TRBD1. TRBV5-3 falls under the ORF class, with uncertain function. This CDR3 comprises 11 residues. The CDR3 nucleotides are TGTGTCCGGGACAGGCATGAGCCCCAGCATTTT. This codes for CVRDRHEPQHF.

The chain joins TRBV7-2 to TRBJ2-2; TRBD1 matches 8 bases. V gave up 1 base and J gave up 6 bases; unmatched junction bases: 4. The CDR3 is 15 amino acids. Germline V CDR1 and CDR2: SGHTA, FQGNSA. CDR3 loop: CASSLGDRRAGELFF. The DNA for the CDR3 is TGTGCCAGCAGCTTAGGGGACAGGAGGGCCGGGGAGCTGTTTTTT.

The chain uses TRBV6-6 and TRBJ2-7; 9 nucleotides agree with TRBD1. Trimming took 5 bases from V and 2 from J; bases not matched to a gene: 7. This CDR3 spans 15 amino acids. Per the germline V gene, CDR1 is MNHNY and CDR2 is SVGAGI (reference sequence). CDR3 region: CASSPPGTGTYEQYF. CDR3 bases: TGTGCCAGCAGTCCCCCCGGGACAGGGACCTACGAGCAGTACTTC.

This chain uses TRBV27 with TRBJ2-1; weak D call: TRBD2 (5 bases). The CDR3 spans 18 residues. Trimming shortened V by 3 bases and J by 2 bases, and 20 bases separated the two germline ends. Germline V gene lookup returns CDR1 MNHEY and CDR2 SMNVEV (reference sequence). In nucleotides, the CDR3 is TGTGCCAGCAGTTTCCACGAAAGCGGCCCCAGCCCCTACAATGAGCAGTTCTTC. Its translation: CASSFHESGPSPYNEQFF.

The genes are TRBV5-4 and TRBJ2-7, with a possible D match to TRBD1 (5 bases). This CDR3 region has 15 residues. V was pared by 1 base and J by 0 bases, with 11 bases between. Germline V gives CDR1 SGHNT, CDR2 YYREEE (reference sequence). The CDR3 DNA reads as TGTGCCAGCAGCTTGCGTCCGGACACCTCCTACGAGCAGTACTTC. It specifies CASSLRPDTSYEQYF.

The gene calls are TRBV9 and TRBJ1-1; D unclear. V was trimmed by 0 bases and J by 3 bases, leaving 9 bases between them. Looked up from germline, CDR1 is SGDLS and CDR2 is YYNGEE. The CDR3 runs 14 residues. The CDR3 reads CASSVVGEDTEAFF. The CDR3 DNA sequence: TGTGCCAGCAGCGTAGTCGGGGAGGACACTGAAGCTTTCTTT.

The chain links TRBV11-1 to TRBJ1-2; the D is unclear. Germline V gives CDR1 SGHAT, CDR2 FQDESV (reference sequence). CDR3 length: 14 amino acids. V was clipped by 2 bases and J by 7 bases, with 14 bases between them. The CDR3 DNA is TGTGCCAGCAGCTTATATGTTGAGGAGGTTGGCTACACCTTC. This sequence encodes CASSLYVEEVGYTF. Complete variable domain (other parts from reference TRBV11-1 and TRBJ1-2): EAEVAQSPRYKITEKSQAVAFWCDPISGHATLYWYRQILGQGPELLVQFQDESVVDDSQLPKDRFSAERLKGVDSTLKIQPAELGDSAMYLCASSLYVEEVGYTFGSGTRLTVV.

The chain employs TRBV9 and TRBJ2-1; 14 bases align to TRBD2. Germline V CDR1 and CDR2: SGDLS, YYNGEE. The CDR3 has 16 amino acids. Trimming cost V 3 bases and J 6 bases; bases outside gene matches: 5. CDR3 region: CASSAAGTSGSNEQFF. DNA for the CDR3: TGTGCCAGCAGCGCCGCCGGGACTAGCGGGAGCAATGAGCAGTTCTTC. Full variable domain (remainder filled in from reference TRBV9 and TRBJ2-1): DSGVTQTPKHLITATGQRVTLRCSPRSGDLSVYWYQQSLDQGLQFLIQYYNGEERAKGNILERFSAQQFPDLHSELNLSSLELGDSALYFCASSAAGTSGSNEQFFGPGTRLTVL.

The chain links TRBV7-6 to TRBJ2-2, with D uncertain. V lost 1 base to trimming and J lost 0 bases, with 9 bases between them. Germline assignment: CDR1 SGHVS and CDR2 FNYEAQ. The CDR3 runs 16 residues. In nucleotides, the CDR3 is TGTGCCAGCAGCTTAGACACCGTTACGAACACCGGGGAGCTGTTTTTT. Protein: CASSLDTVTNTGELFF.

The V and J genes are TRBV28 and TRBJ1-4; weak D call: TRBD1 (5 bases). Between the trimmed V and J ends, which lost 8 bases and 8 bases, there was a span of 6 bases. Germline CDR1 is MDHEN and CDR2 is SYDVKM. The CDR3 has 10 amino acids. The CDR3, as DNA: TGTGCCAGCCAGGGCGAAAAACTGTTTTTT. Its protein is CASQGEKLFF.

V is TRBV7-8 and J is TRBJ1-5, with a weak D call TRBD1 (6 bases). This CDR3 spans 12 amino acids. V gave up 3 bases and J gave up 9 bases, with 9 bases separating them. The germline CDR1 and CDR2 sequences are SGHVS and FQNEAQ. This CDR3 is CASSLGGRPQHF. The CDR3 nucleotides read TGTGCCAGCAGCTTGGGGGGGCGGCCCCAGCATTTT.

The rearrangement links TRBV19 to TRBJ2-1, with 15 bases fitting TRBD2. The CDR3 runs 18 residues. From germline, CDR1 is LNHDA and CDR2 SQIVND (reference sequence). V dropped 7 bases and J dropped 10; count of bases not matched to a gene: 17. CDR3 in amino acids: CASTKGHGLAGGPHEQFF. The CDR3 bases are TGTGCCAGTACCAAAGGACACGGACTAGCGGGAGGGCCACACGAGCAGTTCTTC.

This chain joins TRBV4-1 and TRBJ2-1; TRBD2 matches at 8 bases. With 1 base clipped from V and 9 bases from J, the junction kept 5 bases outside the gene matches. The CDR3 length is 14 residues. Germline CDR1 is MGHRA and CDR2 is YSYEKL. CDR3 sequence reads: CASSQVSAGAEQFF. CDR3 coding DNA: TGCGCCAGCAGCCAAGTATCAGCGGGGGCTGAGCAGTTCTTC.

The rearrangement uses TRBV7-2 and TRBJ1-2, with 11 nucleotides matching TRBD1. The CDR3 runs to 15 residues. Germline trimming cut 3 bases from V and 8 bases from J; bases unmatched to any gene: 8. CDR1 is SGHTA and CDR2 is FQGNSA in the germline V gene. The CDR3 region is CASSFGQGAIGGYTF. The CDR3 DNA sequence: TGTGCCAGCAGCTTTGGACAGGGGGCCATTGGGGGCTACACCTTC. Combining the CDR3 with reference TRBV7-2 and TRBJ1-2 gives the whole variable domain GAGVSQSPSNKVTEKGKDVELRCDPISGHTALYWYRQSLGQGLEFLIYFQGNSAPDKSGLPSDRFSAERTGGSVSTLTIQRTQQEDSAVYLCASSFGQGAIGGYTFGSGTRLTVV.

The V gene is TRBV5-1, the J gene TRBJ2-1; 11 nucleotides line up with TRBD2. The CDR3 covers 15 residues. Germline-derived CDR1 and CDR2 are SGHRS and YFSETQ. After removal of 4 bases from V and 4 bases from J, the junction contained 4 bases not matched to a gene. As DNA, the CDR3 is TGCGCCAGCAGCCCACGGACTAGCGGGTACAATGAGCAGTTCTTC. Protein sequence: CASSPRTSGYNEQFF.

Here the CDR3 DNA reads TGCGCCAGCAGCGGCCTAGGGGGGACAGGGCCCCTCAATGAGCAGTTCTTC. This translates into CASSGLGGTGPLNEQFF. The chain uses TRBV5-1 and TRBJ2-1, with 9 nucleotides matching TRBD1. Germline assignment: CDR1 SGHRS and CDR2 YFSETQ. The CDR3 is 17 amino acids. Unmatched junction bases numbered 14, after V lost 4 bases and J lost 6 bases.

The rearrangement uses TRBV7-2 and TRBJ2-7, with D possibly matching TRBD1 (6 bases). This CDR3 spans 15 amino acids. Deletions cut 0 bases from V and 3 bases from J, with 12 bases between. The V gene's germline CDR1 is SGHTA and CDR2 FQGNSA. As DNA, the CDR3 is TGTGCCAGCAGCTTAGCGGGTCAGGGGATCTACGAGCAGTACTTC. This codes for CASSLAGQGIYEQYF.

This chain uses TRBV2 with TRBJ2-2; 7 bases fit TRBD2. The length of the CDR3 is 16 residues. The V segment lost 4 bases and the J segment 1 base; nucleotides outside the gene matches: 6. Per the germline V gene, CDR1 is SNHLY and CDR2 is FYNNEI. The chain's CDR3 is CASSAHGTKNTGELFF. In nucleotides, the CDR3 is TGTGCCAGCAGTGCACACGGGACTAAGAACACCGGGGAGCTGTTTTTT.